The sequence of this T cell receptor beta chain was determined in a study of regulatory T cells in long-lasting Graves disease. Arm-PCR of CDR3 regions and iRepertoire HTBI primers were used to build TCR beta libraries. One entry per CDR3 protein results from TCRdb running MiXCR on the multiplex PCR reads. The repertoire holds hundreds of thousands of distinct CDR3 sequences, with 15% to 20% as singletons. Note on this clonotype: Its cognate antigen is unknown.

Trimming shortened V by 7 bases and J by 0 bases, and 19 bases separated the two germline ends. In germline, CDR1 is SEHNR, CDR2 FQNEAQ (reference sequence). The CDR3 spans 17 residues. General observations from the study: Persistent disease exhibited a predilection for TRBV28, TRBJ1-2 and TRBJ2-5. Compared with new cases, persistent Graves' patients showed reduced TCR diversity.

Sample time point: newly diagnosed GD, antithyroid drugs for less than 3 months. With RNA extracted from PBMCs as input, the TCR library was made. The patient group derived from an endocrinology department in Xi'an, China. In addition, the sample was reused for a study of T cells in Graves' hyperthyroidism and ophthalmopathy. That work contributes: When the TCR CDR3 underwent first-round RT-PCR, the HTBI primer set was used.

The chain employs TRBV7-9 and TRBJ1-3; tentatively, D is TRBD1 (6 bases). The clonotype comes from a woman aged 35 to 60 with Graves disease. The material sequenced was peripheral blood mononuclear cells (PBMCs), taken at new diagnosis, from a patient treated with antithyroid drugs. In nucleotides, the CDR3 is TGTGCCAGCACCACAAAGGGGGAGAAATTCTCTGGAAACACCATATATTTT. It codes for CASTTKGEKFSGNTIYF.